This TCR beta chain was retrieved from a study of CD39 and CD103 CD8 tumor-infiltrating T cells. General observations from the study: DN TIL clonotypes largely overlapped peripheral memory CD8 repertoires, unlike DP.

The germline V gene has CDR1 WNHNN and CDR2 SYGVQD (reference sequence). V was cut by 6 bases and J by 4 bases, with 12 bases left in between. This CDR3 has 14 residues. Regarding this clone: Its antigen is as yet unknown.

DNA input per subset was roughly 9,000 to 110,000 sorted cells. This table comes from immunoSEQ multiplex PCR, and its TCRdb copy is limited to in-frame clones, with some not included. The sample includes more than 15,000 clones, about 89% seen only once; the top ten take roughly 4.2%. At sample collection, these patients were off therapy. This TCR derives from a human donor with head and neck squamous cell carcinoma. The specimen sequenced was CD8+ T cells sorted from blood. Subset specified: total memory CD8 T cells (CD45RA-CCR7+/-) from blood or uninvolved lymph node. The chain is built from TRBV10-1 and TRBJ2-2; possibly TRBD1 or TRBD2 for D (5 bases each). CDR3: CASSDNGGTGELFF. The CDR3 region has the DNA TGCGCCAGCAGCGATAATGGGGGCACCGGGGAGCTGTTTTTT.